This TCR beta chain was captured in a study of blood T cell repertoires in COVID-19. The overall study: Acute and convalescent COVID-19 specimens originated in the United States, Italy and Spain. Sample material is recorded as cDNA or gDNA derived from T cells, B-cell-depleted T cells, or PBMCs.

The germline CDR1 and CDR2 sequences are SNHLY and FYNNEI. The CDR3 length is 14 residues. V shed 2 bases and J shed 7 bases, with 12 bases lying between them. The repertoire was sequenced with immunoSEQ multiplex PCR; TCRdb's copy has only in-frame clones and lacks some. This table has under 250,000 clones, 80% to 90% appearing once. The specimen was peripheral blood. This chain links TRBV2 with TRBJ1-5; the D gene is possibly TRBD1 (6 bases). The TCR sequence derives from a man over 45 with active or convalescent COVID-19. The CDR3 region is CASSEYRVWQPQHF. The CDR3 coding sequence is TGTGCCAGCAGTGAATACAGGGTCTGGCAGCCCCAGCATTTT.